This TCR beta chain was identified during a study of shared clonotypes between healthy human individuals. Study background: For every donor, three CD4 naive, three CD4 memory, two CD8 naive and one CD8 memory plates were used.

The study, taken as a whole, reports: Rarefaction demonstrated incomplete sorted-subset sequencing despite large depth.

Those who donated were healthy HIV-negative adults, with no recent acute infections or vaccinations reported. Turning to this clone: Its matching antigen is unknown.

With V trimmed by 1 base and J by 7 bases, 5 bases remained unmatched. There are 16 residues in the CDR3. Germline values: CDR1 SSHAT, CDR2 FNYEAQ (reference sequence). Researchers ran the assay at a deep level. This table comes from immunoSEQ multiplex PCR, and its TCRdb copy is limited to in-frame clones, with some not included. The sample lists some 2.4 million clones, over 85% occurring once. The sequencing input was naive CD4+ T cells from PBMCs. Subset reported: CD45RA+ positively selected. The chain combines TRBV7-7 with TRBJ2-5; 14 bases fit TRBD2. The origin of this receptor is a man between 18 and 35 years old in good health. Some clones in this sample may be carry-over from other donors' samples. CDR3 residues: CASSLVGLAGVGTQYF. The CDR3 DNA sequence: TGTGCCAGCAGCTTAGTGGGACTAGCGGGAGTAGGGACCCAGTACTTC.